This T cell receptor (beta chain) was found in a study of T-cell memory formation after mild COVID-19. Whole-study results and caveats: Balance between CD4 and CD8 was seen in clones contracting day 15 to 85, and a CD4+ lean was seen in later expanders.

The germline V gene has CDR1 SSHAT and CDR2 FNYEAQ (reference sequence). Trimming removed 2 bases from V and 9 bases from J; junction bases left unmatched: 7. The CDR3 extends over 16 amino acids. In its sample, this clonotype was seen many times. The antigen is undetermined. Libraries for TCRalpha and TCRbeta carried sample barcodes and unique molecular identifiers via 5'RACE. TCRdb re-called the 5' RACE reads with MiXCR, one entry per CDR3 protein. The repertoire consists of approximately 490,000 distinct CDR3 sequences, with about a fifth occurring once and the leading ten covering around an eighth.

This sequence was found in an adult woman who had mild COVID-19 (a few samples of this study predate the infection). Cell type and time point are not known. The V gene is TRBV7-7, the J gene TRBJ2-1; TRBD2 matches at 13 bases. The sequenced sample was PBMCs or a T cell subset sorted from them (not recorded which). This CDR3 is CASSLTSGGASSEQFF. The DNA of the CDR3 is TGTGCCAGCAGCTTAACTAGCGGGGGGGCGTCGAGTGAGCAGTTCTTC.